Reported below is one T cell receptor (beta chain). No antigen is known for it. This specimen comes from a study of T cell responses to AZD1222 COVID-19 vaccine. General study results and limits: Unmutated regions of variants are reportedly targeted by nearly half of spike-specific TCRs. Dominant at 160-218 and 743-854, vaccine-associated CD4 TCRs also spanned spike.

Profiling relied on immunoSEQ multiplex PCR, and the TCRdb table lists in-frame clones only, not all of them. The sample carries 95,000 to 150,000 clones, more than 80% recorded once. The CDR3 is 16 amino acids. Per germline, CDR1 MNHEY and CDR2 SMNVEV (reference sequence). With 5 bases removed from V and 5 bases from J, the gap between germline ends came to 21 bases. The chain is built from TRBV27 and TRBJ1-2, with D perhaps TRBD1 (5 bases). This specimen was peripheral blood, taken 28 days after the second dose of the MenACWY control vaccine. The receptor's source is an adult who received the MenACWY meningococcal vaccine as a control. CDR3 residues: CASSLGRGALQYGYTF. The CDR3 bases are TGTGCCAGCAGTCTGGGAAGGGGCGCCTTACAATATGGCTACACCTTC.